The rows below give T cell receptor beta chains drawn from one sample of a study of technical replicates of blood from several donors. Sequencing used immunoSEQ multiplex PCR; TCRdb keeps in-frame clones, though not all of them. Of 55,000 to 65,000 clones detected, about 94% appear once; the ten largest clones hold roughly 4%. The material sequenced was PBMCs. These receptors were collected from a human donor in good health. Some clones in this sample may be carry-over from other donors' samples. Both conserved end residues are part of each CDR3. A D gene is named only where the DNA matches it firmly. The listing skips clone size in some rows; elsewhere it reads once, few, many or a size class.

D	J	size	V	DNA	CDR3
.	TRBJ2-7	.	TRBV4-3	TGCGCCAGCAGCCAAGGGGTAGGGAGTGTCTACGAGCAGTACTTC	CASSQGVGSVYEQYF
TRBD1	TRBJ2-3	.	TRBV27	TGTGCCAGCAGTTTTCGTCCAGGGGGTACAGATACGCAGTATTTT	CASSFRPGGTDTQYF
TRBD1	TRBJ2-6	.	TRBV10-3	TGTGCCAGCGCTATCTTGCAGGGGGCGCTTGGAGGGGCCAACGTCCTGACTTTC	CASAILQGALGGANVLTF
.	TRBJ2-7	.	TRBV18	TGTGCCAGCTCACCTTTACCGGGATCCAACTACGAGCAGTACTTC	CASSPLPGSNYEQYF
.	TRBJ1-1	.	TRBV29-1	TGCAGCGTTGAGTCCCACGGGGGGGGCAACACTGAAGCTTTCTTT	CSVESHGGGNTEAFF
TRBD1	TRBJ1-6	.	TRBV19	TGTGCCAGTAGTACCGGGACAGCTACTTATAATTCACCCCTCCACTTT	CASSTGTATYNSPLHF
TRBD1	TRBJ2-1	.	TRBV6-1	TGTGCCAGCACGCGGGACAGGGCTCGAAATGAGCAGTTCTTC	CASTRDRARNEQFF
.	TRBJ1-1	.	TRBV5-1	TGCGCCAGCAGCTTGGCCGGACAGCTGGTGACTGAAGCTTTCTTT	CASSLAGQLVTEAFF
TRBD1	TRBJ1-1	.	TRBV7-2	TGTGCCAGCAGCTTAGAACCAGGGGGGAACACTGAAGCTTTCTTT	CASSLEPGGNTEAFF
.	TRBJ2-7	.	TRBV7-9	TGTGCCAGCAGCTTTTCCCAGGGGCGAATGGGGCAGTACTTC	CASSFSQGRMGQYF
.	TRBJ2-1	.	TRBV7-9	TGTGCCAGCAGCTTAATAGCGGAAGAGCAGTTCTTC	CASSLIAEEQFF
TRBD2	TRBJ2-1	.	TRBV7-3	TGTGCCAGCAGCTTGGAGGTAGCGGGGTACAATGAGCAGTTCTTC	CASSLEVAGYNEQFF
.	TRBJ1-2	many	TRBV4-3	TGCGCCAGCAGCCCCTTGGGGAGGGCCTATGGCTACACCTTC	CASSPLGRAYGYTF
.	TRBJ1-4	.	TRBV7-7	TGTGCCAGCAGGTCAGGTCCTGCAACTAATGAAAAACTGTTTTTT	CASRSGPATNEKLFF
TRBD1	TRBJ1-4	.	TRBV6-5	TGTGCCAGCAGTTCCTCGGGACAGGGAGGCGAAAAACTGTTTTTT	CASSSSGQGGEKLFF
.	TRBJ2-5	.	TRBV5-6	TGTGCCAGCAGTACTGACACGCAAGAGACCCAGTACTTC	CASSTDTQETQYF
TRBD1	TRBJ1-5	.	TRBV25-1	TGTGCCAGCAGTGAAAGTGGGACAGGTCTTCAGCCCCAGCATTTT	CASSESGTGLQPQHF
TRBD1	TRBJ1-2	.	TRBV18	TGTGCCAGCTCACCACCGGGGGGACAGGGCGGCTATGGCTACACCTTC	CASSPPGGQGGYGYTF
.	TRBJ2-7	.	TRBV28	TGTGCCAGCAGTTTGGGGGCAGGGAGTGTTAAGCACGAGCAGTACTTC	CASSLGAGSVKHEQYF
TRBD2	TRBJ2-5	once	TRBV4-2	TGTGCCAGCAGCCAAGACAATAGCGGGACCCACCAAGAGACCCAGTACTTC	CASSQDNSGTHQETQYF
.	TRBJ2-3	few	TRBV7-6	TGTGCCAGCAGCACTACATCCCCAGATACGCAGTATTTT	CASSTTSPDTQYF
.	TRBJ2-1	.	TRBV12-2	TGTGCAAGTCGCGATACAGGGGGCTCCTACAATGAGCAGTTCTTC	CASRDTGGSYNEQFF
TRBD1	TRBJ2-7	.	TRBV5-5	TGTGCCAGCAGCTTGGAAACGACAGGGGGACACGAGCAGTACTTC	CASSLETTGGHEQYF
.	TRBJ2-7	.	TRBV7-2	TGTGCCAGCAGCGAAATCGGACTTGACTACGAGCAGTACTTC	CASSEIGLDYEQYF
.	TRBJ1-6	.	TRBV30	TGTGCCTGGAGTGTACGGGGTTATAATTCACCCCTCCACTTT	CAWSVRGYNSPLHF